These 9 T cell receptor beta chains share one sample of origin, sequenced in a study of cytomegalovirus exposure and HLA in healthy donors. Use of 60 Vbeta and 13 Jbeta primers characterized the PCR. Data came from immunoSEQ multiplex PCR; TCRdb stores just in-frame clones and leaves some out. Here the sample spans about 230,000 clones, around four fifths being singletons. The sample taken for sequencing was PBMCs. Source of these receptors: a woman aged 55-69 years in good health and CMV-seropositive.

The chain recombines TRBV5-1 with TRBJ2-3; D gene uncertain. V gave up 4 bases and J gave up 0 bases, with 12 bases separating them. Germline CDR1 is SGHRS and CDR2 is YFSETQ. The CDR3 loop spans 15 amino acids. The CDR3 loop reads CASSDRVYSTDTQYF. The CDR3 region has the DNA TGCGCCAGCAGCGACCGGGTATATAGCACAGATACGCAGTATTTT.

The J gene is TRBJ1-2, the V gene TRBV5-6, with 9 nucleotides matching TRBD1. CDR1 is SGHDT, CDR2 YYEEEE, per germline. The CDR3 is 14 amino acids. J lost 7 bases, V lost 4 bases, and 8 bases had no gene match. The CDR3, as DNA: TGTGCCAGCAGCCGCCGGGACAGGGAGTTTGGCTACACCTTC. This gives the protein CASSRRDREFGYTF.

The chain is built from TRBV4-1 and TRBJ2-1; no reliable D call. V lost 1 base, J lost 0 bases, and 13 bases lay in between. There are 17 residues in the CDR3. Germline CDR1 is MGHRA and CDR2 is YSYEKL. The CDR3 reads CASSQGLVISSYNEQFF. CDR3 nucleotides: TGCGCCAGCAGCCAAGGGCTCGTTATTTCCTCCTACAATGAGCAGTTCTTC.

The CDR3, as DNA: TGTGCCAGCAGCAATCGACAGCCCCTCTATGGCTACACCTTC. Protein: CASSNRQPLYGYTF. The gene calls are TRBV28 and TRBJ1-2; TRBD1 might be the D (5 bases). Germline values: CDR1 MDHEN, CDR2 SYDVKM. The CDR3 has 14 amino acids. V was pared by 6 bases and J by 4 bases, with 15 bases between.

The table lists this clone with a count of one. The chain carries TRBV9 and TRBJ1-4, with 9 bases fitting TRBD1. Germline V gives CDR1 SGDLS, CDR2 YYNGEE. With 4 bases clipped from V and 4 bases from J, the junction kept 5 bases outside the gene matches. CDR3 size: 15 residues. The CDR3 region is CASSPQTGGNEKLFF. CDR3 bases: TGTGCCAGCAGCCCCCAGACAGGGGGTAATGAAAAACTGTTTTTT. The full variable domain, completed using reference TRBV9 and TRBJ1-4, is DSGVTQTPKHLITATGQRVTLRCSPRSGDLSVYWYQQSLDQGLQFLIQYYNGEERAKGNILERFSAQQFPDLHSELNLSSLELGDSALYFCASSPQTGGNEKLFFGSGTQLSVL.

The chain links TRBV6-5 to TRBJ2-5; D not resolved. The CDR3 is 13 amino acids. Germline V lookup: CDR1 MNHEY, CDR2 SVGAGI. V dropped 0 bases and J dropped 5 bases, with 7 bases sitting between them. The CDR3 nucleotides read TGTGCCAGCAGTTACTCGCGTGCCGAGACCCAGTACTTC. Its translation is CASSYSRAETQYF.

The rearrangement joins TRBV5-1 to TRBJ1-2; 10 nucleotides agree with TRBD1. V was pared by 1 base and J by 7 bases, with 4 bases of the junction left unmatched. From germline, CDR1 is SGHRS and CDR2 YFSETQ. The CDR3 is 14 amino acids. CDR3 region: CASSLLDRGLGYTF. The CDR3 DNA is TGCGCCAGCAGCTTGTTAGACAGGGGGCTTGGCTACACCTTC.

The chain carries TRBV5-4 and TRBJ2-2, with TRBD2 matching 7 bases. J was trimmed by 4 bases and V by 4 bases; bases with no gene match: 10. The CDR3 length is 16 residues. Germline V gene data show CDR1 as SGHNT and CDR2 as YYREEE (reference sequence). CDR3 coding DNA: TGTGCCAGCAGCCCCCTCGGCGGGGGACCCACCGGGGAGCTGTTTTTT. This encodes CASSPLGGGPTGELFF.

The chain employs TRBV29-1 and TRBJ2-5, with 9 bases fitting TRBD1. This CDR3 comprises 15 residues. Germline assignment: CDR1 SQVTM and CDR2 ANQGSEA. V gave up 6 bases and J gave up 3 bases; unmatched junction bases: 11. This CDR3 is CSVQPGQGNEETQYF. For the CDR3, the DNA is TGCAGCGTCCAGCCGGGACAGGGAAATGAAGAGACCCAGTACTTC.